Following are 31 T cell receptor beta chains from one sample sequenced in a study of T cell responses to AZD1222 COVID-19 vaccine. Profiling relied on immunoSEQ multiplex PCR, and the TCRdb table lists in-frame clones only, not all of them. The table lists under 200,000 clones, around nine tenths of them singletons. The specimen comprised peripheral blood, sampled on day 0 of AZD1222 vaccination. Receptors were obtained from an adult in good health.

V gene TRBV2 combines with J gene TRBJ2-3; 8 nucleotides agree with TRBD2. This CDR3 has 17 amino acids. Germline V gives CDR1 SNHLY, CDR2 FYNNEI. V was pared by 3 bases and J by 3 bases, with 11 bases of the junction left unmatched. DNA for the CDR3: TGTGCCAGCAGTGACGCGGGGGCGGGGGGTTTAACAGATACGCAGTATTTT. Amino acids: CASSDAGAGGLTDTQYF. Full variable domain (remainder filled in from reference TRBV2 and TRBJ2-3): EPEVTQTPSHQVTQMGQEVILRCVPISNHLYFYWYRQILGQKVEFLVSFYNNEISEKSEIFDDQFSVERPDGSNFTLKIRSTKLEDSAMYFCASSDAGAGGLTDTQYFGPGTRLTVL.

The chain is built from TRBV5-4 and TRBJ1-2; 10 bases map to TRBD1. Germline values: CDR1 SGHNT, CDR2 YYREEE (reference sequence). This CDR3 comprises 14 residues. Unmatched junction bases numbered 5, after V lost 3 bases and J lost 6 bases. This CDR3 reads CASSYSGTGDGYTF. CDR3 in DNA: TGTGCCAGCAGCTACTCCGGGACAGGGGATGGCTACACCTTC.

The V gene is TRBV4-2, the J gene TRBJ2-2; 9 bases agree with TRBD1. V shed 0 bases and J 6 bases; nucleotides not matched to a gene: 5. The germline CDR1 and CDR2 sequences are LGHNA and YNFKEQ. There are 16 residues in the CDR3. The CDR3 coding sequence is TGTGCCAGCAGCCAAGAGGACAGGGGATTGTCCGGGGAGCTGTTTTTT. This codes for CASSQEDRGLSGELFF.

The chain's CDR3 is CASSWRRDDTQYF. CDR3 DNA sequence: TGCGCCAGCAGTTGGAGGAGGGACGATACGCAGTATTTT. This rearrangement joins TRBV5-1 to TRBJ2-3, with a possible D match to TRBD2 (6 bases). Germline lookup yields CDR1 SGHRS and CDR2 YFSETQ. V gave up 5 bases and J gave up 6 bases, with 13 bases separating them. This CDR3 region has 13 residues. Using reference TRBV5-1 and TRBJ2-3 for the parts outside the CDR3, the full variable domain is KAGVTQTPRYLIKTRGQQVTLSCSPISGHRSVSWYQQTPGQGLQFLFEYFSETQRNKGNFPGRFSGRQFSNSRSEMNVSTLELGDSALYLCASSWRRDDTQYFGPGTRLTVL.

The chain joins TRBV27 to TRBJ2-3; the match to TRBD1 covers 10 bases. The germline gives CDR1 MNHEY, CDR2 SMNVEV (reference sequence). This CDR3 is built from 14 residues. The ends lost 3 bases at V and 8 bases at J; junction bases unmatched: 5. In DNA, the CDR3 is TGTGCCAGCAGTTTGCGGGACAGGGGCGGTACGCAGTATTTT. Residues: CASSLRDRGGTQYF.

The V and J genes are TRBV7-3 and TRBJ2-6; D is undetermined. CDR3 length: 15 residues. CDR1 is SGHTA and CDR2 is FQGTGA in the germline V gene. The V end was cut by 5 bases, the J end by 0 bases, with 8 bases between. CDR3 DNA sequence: TGTGCCAGCAGCGACTCCCCCTCTGGGGCCAACGTCCTGACTTTC. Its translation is CASSDSPSGANVLTF.

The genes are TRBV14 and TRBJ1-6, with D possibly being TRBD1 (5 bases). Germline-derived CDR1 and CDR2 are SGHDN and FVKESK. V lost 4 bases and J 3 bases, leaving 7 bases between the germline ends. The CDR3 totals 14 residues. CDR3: CASSRDFYNSPLHF. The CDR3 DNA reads TGTGCCAGCAGCCGGGACTTCTATAATTCACCCCTCCACTTT.

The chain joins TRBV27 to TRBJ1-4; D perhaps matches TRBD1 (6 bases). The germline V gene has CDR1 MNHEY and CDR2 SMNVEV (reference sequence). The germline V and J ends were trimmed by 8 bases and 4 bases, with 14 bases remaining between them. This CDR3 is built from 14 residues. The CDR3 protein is CASAGVGFNEKLFF. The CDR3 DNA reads TGTGCCAGCGCAGGGGTGGGATTTAATGAAAAACTGTTTTTT.

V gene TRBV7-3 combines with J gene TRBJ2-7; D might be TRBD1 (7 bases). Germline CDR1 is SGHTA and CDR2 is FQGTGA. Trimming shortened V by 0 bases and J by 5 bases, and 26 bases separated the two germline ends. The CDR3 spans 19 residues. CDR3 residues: CASSLTRFSVTGRLHEQYF. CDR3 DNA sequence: TGTGCCAGCAGCTTAACGCGCTTTTCAGTGACAGGGAGGCTCCACGAGCAGTACTTC.

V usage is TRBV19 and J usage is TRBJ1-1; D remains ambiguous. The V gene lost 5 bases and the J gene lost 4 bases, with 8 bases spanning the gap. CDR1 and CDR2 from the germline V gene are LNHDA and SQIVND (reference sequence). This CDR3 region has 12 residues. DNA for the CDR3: TGTGCCAGTAGTGGGCGCATCACTGAAGCTTTCTTT. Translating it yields CASSGRITEAFF.

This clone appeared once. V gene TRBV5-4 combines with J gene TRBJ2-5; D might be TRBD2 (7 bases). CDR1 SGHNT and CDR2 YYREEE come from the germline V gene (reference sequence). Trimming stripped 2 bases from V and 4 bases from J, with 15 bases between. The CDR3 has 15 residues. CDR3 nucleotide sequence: TGTGCCAGCAGCTTTCGTGCGGGGGCCCGAGAGACCCAGTACTTC. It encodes CASSFRAGARETQYF.

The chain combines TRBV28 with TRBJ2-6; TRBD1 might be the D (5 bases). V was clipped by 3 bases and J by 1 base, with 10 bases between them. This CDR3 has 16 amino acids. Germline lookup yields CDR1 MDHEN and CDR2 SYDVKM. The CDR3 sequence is CASSLARASGANVLTF. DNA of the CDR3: TGTGCCAGCAGTTTGGCCAGGGCGTCTGGGGCCAACGTCCTGACTTTC.

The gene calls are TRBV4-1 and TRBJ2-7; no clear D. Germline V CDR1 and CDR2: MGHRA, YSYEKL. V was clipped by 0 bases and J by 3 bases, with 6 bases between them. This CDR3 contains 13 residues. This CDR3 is CASSQDPLYEQYF. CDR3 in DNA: TGCGCCAGCAGCCAAGACCCGCTCTACGAGCAGTACTTC.

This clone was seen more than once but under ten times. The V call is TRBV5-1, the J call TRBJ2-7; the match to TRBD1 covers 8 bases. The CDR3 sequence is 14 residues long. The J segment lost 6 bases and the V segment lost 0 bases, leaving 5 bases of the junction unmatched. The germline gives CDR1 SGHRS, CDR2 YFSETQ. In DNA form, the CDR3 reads TGCGCCAGCAGCTTGGGACAGGGGAAAAGCGAGCAGTACTTC. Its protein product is CASSLGQGKSEQYF.

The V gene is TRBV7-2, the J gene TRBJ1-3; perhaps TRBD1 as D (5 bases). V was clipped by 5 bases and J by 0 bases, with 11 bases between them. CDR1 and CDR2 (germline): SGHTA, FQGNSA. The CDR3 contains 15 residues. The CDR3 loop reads CASSINQGSGNTIYF. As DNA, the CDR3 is TGTGCCAGCAGCATTAACCAGGGCTCTGGAAACACCATATATTTT.

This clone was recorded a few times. CDR3 sequence reads: CASSSRQNTEAFF. The CDR3 coding sequence is TGTGCCAGCAGCTCCCGACAAAACACTGAAGCTTTCTTT. J is TRBJ1-1 and V is TRBV7-3; D is unresolved. The V end was cut by 4 bases, the J end by 2 bases, with 8 bases between. CDR3 length: 13 amino acids. CDR1 and CDR2 (germline): SGHTA, FQGTGA.

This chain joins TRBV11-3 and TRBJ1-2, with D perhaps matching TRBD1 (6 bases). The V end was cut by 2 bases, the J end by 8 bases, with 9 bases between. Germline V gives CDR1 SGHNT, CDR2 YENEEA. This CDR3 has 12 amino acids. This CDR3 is CASSLTGRGYTF. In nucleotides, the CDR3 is TGTGCCAGCAGCTTAACAGGGAGAGGCTACACCTTC.

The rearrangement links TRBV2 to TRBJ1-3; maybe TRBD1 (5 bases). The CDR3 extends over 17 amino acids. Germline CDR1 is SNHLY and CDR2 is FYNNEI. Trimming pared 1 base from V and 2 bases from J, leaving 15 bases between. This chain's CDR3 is CASSEVPGGAAGNTIYF. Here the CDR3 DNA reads TGTGCCAGCAGTGAAGTCCCGGGCGGGGCCGCTGGAAACACCATATATTTT.

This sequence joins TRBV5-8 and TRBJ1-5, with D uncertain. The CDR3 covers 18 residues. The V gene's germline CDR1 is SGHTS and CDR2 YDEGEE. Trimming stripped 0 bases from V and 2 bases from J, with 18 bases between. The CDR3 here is CASSLVKMGVVRNQPQHF. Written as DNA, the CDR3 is TGTGCCAGCAGCTTGGTCAAAATGGGAGTTGTCCGCAATCAGCCCCAGCATTTT.

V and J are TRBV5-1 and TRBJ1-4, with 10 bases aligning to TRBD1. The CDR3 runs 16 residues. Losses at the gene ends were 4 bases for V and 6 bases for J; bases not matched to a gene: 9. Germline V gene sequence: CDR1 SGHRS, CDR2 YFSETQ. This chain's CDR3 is CASSLSPGTGDEKLFF. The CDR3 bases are TGCGCCAGCAGCCTCTCCCCCGGGACAGGGGATGAAAAACTGTTTTTT.

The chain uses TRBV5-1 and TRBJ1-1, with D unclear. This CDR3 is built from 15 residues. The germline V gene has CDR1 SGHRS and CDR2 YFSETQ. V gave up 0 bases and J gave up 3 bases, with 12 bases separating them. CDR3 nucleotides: TGCGCCAGCAGCTTGGTTTGGGGAGAGGACACTGAAGCTTTCTTT. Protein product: CASSLVWGEDTEAFF.

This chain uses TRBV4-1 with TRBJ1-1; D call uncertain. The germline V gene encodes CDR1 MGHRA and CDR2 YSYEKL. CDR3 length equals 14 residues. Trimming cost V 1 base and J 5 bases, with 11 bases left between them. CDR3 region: CASSQAAVWTEAFF. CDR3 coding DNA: TGCGCCAGCAGCCAAGCCGCGGTGTGGACTGAAGCTTTCTTT.

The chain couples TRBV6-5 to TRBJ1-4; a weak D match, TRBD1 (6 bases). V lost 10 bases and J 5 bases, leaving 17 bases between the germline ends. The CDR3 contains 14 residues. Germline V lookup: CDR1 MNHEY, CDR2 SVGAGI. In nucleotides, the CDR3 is TGTGCCATCCATGGGGGGGGGCTGAATGAAAAACTGTTTTTT. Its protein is CAIHGGGLNEKLFF.

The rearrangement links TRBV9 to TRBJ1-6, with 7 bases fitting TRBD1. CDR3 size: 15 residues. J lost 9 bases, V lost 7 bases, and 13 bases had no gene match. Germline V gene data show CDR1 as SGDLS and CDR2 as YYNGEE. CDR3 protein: CASAGRDSLFSPLHF. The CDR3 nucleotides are TGTGCCAGCGCCGGACGGGACAGTCTTTTTTCACCCCTCCACTTT.

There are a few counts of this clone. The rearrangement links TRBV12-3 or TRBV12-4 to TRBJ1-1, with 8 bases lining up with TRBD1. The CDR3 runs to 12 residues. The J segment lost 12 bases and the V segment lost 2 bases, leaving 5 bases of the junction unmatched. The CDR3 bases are TGTGCCAGCAGTTTAAGGCAGGGGGCATCTTTCTTT. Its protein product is CASSLRQGASFF.

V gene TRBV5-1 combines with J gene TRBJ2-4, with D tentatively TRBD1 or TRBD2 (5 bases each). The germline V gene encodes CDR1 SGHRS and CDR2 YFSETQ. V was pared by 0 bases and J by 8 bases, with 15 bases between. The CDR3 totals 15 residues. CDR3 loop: CASSLVGTGRDIQYF. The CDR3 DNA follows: TGCGCCAGCAGCTTGGTGGGGACGGGACGGGACATTCAGTACTTC.

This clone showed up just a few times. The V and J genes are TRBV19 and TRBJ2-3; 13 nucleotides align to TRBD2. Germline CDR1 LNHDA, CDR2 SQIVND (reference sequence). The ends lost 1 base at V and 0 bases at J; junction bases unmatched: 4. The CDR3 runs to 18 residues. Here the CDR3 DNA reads TGTGCCAGTAGTATAGCACTAGCGGGGGGGCCGAGCACAGATACGCAGTATTTT. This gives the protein CASSIALAGGPSTDTQYF.

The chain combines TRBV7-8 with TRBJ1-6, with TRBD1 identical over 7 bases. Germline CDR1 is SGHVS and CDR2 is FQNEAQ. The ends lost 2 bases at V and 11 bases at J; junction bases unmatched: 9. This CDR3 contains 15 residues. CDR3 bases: TGTGCCAGCAGCTTAATCAAACAGGGGTTAGCACCCCTCCACTTT. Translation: CASSLIKQGLAPLHF.

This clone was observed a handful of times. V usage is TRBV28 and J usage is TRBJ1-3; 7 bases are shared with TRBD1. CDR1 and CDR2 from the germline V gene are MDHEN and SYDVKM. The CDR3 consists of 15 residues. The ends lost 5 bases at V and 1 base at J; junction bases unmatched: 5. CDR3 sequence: CASSPDRVSGNTIYF. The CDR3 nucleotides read TGTGCCAGCAGTCCCGACAGGGTGTCTGGAAACACCATATATTTT.

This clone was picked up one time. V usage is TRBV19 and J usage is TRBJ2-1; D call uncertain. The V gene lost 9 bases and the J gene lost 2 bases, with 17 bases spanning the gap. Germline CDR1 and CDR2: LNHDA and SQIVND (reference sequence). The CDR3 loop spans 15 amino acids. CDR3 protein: CASAYVYDAYNEQFF. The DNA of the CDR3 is TGTGCCAGCGCCTACGTCTACGACGCCTACAATGAGCAGTTCTTC.

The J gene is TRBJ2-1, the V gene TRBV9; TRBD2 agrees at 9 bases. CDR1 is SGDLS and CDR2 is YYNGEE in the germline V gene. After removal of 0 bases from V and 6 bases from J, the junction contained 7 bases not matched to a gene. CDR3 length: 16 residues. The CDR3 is CASSVVRRGGLNEQFF. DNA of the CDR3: TGTGCCAGCAGCGTAGTTCGGCGGGGGGGCCTCAATGAGCAGTTCTTC.